This T cell receptor beta chain came from a study of blood T cell repertoires in COVID-19. Study details: Researchers got acute and convalescent COVID-19 samples from the United States, Italy and Spain. PBMCs, B-cell-depleted T cells, or T cells provided the cDNA or gDNA that made up the material.

The V gene's germline CDR1 is SGHTA and CDR2 FQGNSA. CDR3 length: 14 amino acids. The trim removed 2 bases at V and 6 bases at J, leaving 5 bases unmatched. In the original workflow: Using reference gene primer amplification, nucleated cell counts were estimated. Some clones are missing from TCRdb's copy, which holds only in-frame ones; the method was immunoSEQ multiplex PCR. From that table come the V and J calls and clone size; the DNA was used to work out D and trimming. This sample has 150,000 to 200,000 clones, with around 80% found just once. V usage is TRBV7-2 and J usage is TRBJ2-7; 9 bases are a match to TRBD1. Material for sequencing was peripheral blood. The TCR was taken from an elderly woman with active or convalescent COVID-19. CDR3 nucleotide sequence: TGTGCCAGCAGCTTATTTGGGGACAGGGTCGAGCAGTACTTC. It codes for CASSLFGDRVEQYF.